This TCR beta chain was documented in a study of vaccination effects on CD4 cells after COVID-19. Germline V lookup: CDR1 LGHNT, CDR2 FRNRAP. This CDR3 spans 17 amino acids. J lost 7 bases, V lost 3 bases, and 16 bases had no gene match. The table came from immunoSEQ multiplex PCR; TCRdb's copy has only in-frame clones and leaves some out. The sample lists some 17,000 clones, less than 85% occurring once. The study's findings and limits: Infection- and vaccine-induced clones contracted markedly late after vaccination.

Expansion with viral peptide pools was applied to antigen-specific CD4+ T cells by the ViraFEST assay prior to sequencing. Following 10 days of culture, CD4+ T cells were isolated. This person caught SARS-CoV-2 sometime from March to December 2020, and PCR testing confirmed the infection. Vaccination of participants consisted of two doses of either the BNT162b2 or mRNA-1273 vaccine. IL-2 at 10 IU/ml and peptides at around 10 ug/ml were added to cultured PBMC, two million per well. The table lists this clone with a count of one. Its antigen is unknown. The receptor comes from a human donor who had a prior SARS-CoV-2 infection. The chain uses TRBV12-5 and TRBJ2-5; 8 bases are shared with TRBD1. Material: CD4+ T cells from PBMCs cultured with SARS-CoV-2 spike peptides, obtained after COVID-19 vaccination. The CDR3 DNA is TGTGCTAGTGGTTTCAGGGTTCGGGCGGACAGGGTAGTGACCCAGTACTTC. This sequence encodes CASGFRVRADRVVTQYF.